A selection of T cell receptor beta chains follows, all from one sample in a study of T cells in tuberculosis. Only in-frame clones appear in the TCRdb table, and some are missing; sequencing was by immunoSEQ multiplex PCR. The table shows about 35,000 clones, with roughly 92% occurring only once. The sequenced material came from PBMCs. These TCRs come from a donor aged 5-35 years with latent tuberculosis or without tuberculosis infection. Some clones in this sample may be carry-over from other donors' samples. Each CDR3 is given without its conserved first and last residue. D genes are given only for firm matches.

TRBJ2-3 TRBV7-9 . ASSLSADTQY
TRBJ1-1 TRBV7-9 . ASSLQQANTEAF
TRBJ2-7 TRBV5-1 . ASSLPEGQSGEQY
TRBJ2-7 TRBV5-1 TRBD2 ASSLEGRLAGEQY
TRBJ2-7 TRBV5-4 TRBD2 ASSLDSGRAHEQY
TRBJ2-7 TRBV28 . ASSLSQRRTGPSPYEQY
TRBJ2-2 TRBV4-2 . ASSQALGEGSGELF
TRBJ1-5 TRBV4-2 . ASSQEGQNSNQPQH
TRBJ1-5 TRBV12-5 . ASGLADTFGQPQH
TRBJ2-1 TRBV5-1 TRBD1 ASSATTGQGRTAYNEQF
TRBJ1-2 TRBV28 . ASSSPGLYGYT
TRBJ1-1 TRBV7-8 TRBD1 ASSDSGTGGMNTEAF
TRBJ1-1 TRBV2 . ASSEGQMNTEAF
TRBJ1-2 TRBV14 TRBD1 ASSQRQGGWDGYT
TRBJ1-1 TRBV5-5 . ASSPRVQGHPMTTEAF
TRBJ2-2 TRBV28 . ASSVEGVNTGELF
TRBJ2-7 TRBV11-2 TRBD2 ASSNSGGASYEQY
TRBJ2-5 TRBV12-5 . ASGNQQETQY
TRBJ1-1 TRBV5-4 . ASSLGQVMNTEAF
TRBJ1-1 TRBV5-1 TRBD1 ASSLVGTGVGTEAF
TRBJ2-1 TRBV2 . ASSDRGAGPVYNEQF
TRBJ2-7 TRBV11-2 TRBD1 ASSLGGTASYEQY
TRBJ2-1 TRBV5-1 . ASSLAGLSSYNEQF
TRBJ1-1 TRBV28 . ASNPPRGAGDTEAF
TRBJ2-2 TRBV27 TRBD1 ASSFATGGDTGELF
TRBJ1-2 TRBV5-1 TRBD1 ASSIPRTGAAGGYT
TRBJ2-7 TRBV28 . ASSQPWTFSYEQY